This TCR beta chain was retrieved from a study of blood T cell repertoires in COVID-19. Per the study methods: Reference gene primer amplification yielded estimated nucleated cell counts. TCRdb's table, derived via immunoSEQ multiplex PCR, lists solely in-frame clones and lacks some. That table gives V, J and clone size, and the DNA gave D and trimming. This sample carries under 250,000 clones, around 80% of them seen once, and the ten largest clones take roughly 7%. Germline lookup yields CDR1 MNHEY and CDR2 SVGAGI. Deletions cut 7 bases from V and 3 bases from J, with 16 bases between. The length of the CDR3 is 14 residues.

The sequenced material came from peripheral blood. The source of this sequence is a woman between 65 and 79 years old with acute or convalescent COVID-19. The genes are TRBV6-5 and TRBJ2-7, with D tentatively TRBD1 (5 bases). The CDR3 sequence is CASTVQGKGYEQYF. The CDR3 DNA reads as TGTGCCAGCACCGTCCAGGGCAAAGGCTACGAGCAGTACTTC.